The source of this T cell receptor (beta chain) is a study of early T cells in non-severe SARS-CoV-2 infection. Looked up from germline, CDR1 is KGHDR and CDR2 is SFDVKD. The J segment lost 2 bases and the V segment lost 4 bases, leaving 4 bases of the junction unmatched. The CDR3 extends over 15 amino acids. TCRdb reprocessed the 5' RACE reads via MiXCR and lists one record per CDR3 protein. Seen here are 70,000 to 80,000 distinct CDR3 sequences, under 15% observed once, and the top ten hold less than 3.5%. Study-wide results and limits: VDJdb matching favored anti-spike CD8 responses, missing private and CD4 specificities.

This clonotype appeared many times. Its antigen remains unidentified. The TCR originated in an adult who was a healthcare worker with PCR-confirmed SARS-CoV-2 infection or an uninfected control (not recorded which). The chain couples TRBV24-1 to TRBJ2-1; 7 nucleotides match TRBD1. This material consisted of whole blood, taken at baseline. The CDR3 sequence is CATSEGTAPYNEQFF. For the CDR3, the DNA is TGTGCCACCAGTGAGGGGACAGCTCCCTACAATGAGCAGTTCTTC.